The present T cell receptor beta chain was sequenced within a study of shared clonotypes between healthy human individuals. The germline CDR1 and CDR2 sequences are SGHDT and YYEEEE. V lost 1 base to trimming and J lost 2 bases, with 10 bases between them. The CDR3 consists of 15 residues. TCRdb keeps only in-frame clones here, not all; method: immunoSEQ multiplex PCR. The table includes around 2.1 million clones, approximately 94% detected once. Sequencing was performed on naive CD4+ T cells sorted from blood. Sample subset: CD45RA+ positively selected. This receptor was obtained from a man in his late teens or twenties in good health. The chain employs TRBV5-6 and TRBJ2-1; D may be TRBD1 (5 bases). The CDR3 DNA sequence: TGTGCCAGCAGCTTGTTACAGGAGACCTACAATGAGCAGTTCTTC. Its protein is CASSLLQETYNEQFF.